The 21 T cell receptor beta chains below were found in one sample sequenced in a study of blood T cells in healthy people across ages. For the second PCR, which ran for 7 to 11 cycles, a sample-barcoded 5' primer and a J-beta primer mix were used. MiXCR was run by TCRdb on the 5' RACE reads, yielding one entry per CDR3 protein. The sample lists approximately 780,000 distinct CDR3 sequences; about 26% were seen once. This same sample was also taken into another study, of T cells of mothers and their children.

Input material: blood. Every receptor here comes from a boy aged 10-17 years in good health.

This clonotype was counted a few times. The chain combines TRBV28 with TRBJ1-1, with D perhaps TRBD1 (5 bases). The V gene lost 5 bases and the J gene lost 4 bases, with 14 bases spanning the gap. The germline gives CDR1 MDHEN, CDR2 SYDVKM. The CDR3 runs to 14 residues. CDR3 in amino acids: CASSLQGEITEAFF. The CDR3 DNA reads TGTGCCAGCAGTCTCCAGGGAGAGATCACTGAAGCTTTCTTT. The variable domain in full, completed from reference TRBV28 and TRBJ1-1, reads DVKVTQSSRYLVKRTGEKVFLECVQDMDHENMFWYRQDPGLGLRLIYFSYDVKMKEKGDIPEGYSVSREKKERFSLILESASTNQTSMYLCASSLQGEITEAFFGQGTRLTVV.

This clonotype appeared a single time. The chain uses TRBV20-1 and TRBJ1-4, with D maybe TRBD1 (5 bases). This CDR3 region has 15 residues. V was trimmed by 6 bases and J by 0 bases, leaving 14 bases between them. Germline V lookup: CDR1 DFQATT, CDR2 SNEGSKA (reference sequence). In DNA form, the CDR3 reads TGCAGTGCCGGCGGGGGTGTGACAACTAATGAAAAACTGTTTTTT. This sequence encodes CSAGGGVTTNEKLFF.

A few counts support this clonotype. The J gene is TRBJ2-3, the V gene TRBV28, with D perhaps assigned TRBD1 or TRBD2 (5 bases each). Germline CDR1 is MDHEN and CDR2 is SYDVKM. This CDR3 is 13 amino acids long. V lost 10 bases to trimming and J lost 3 bases, with 14 bases between them. In DNA form, the CDR3 reads TGTGCCAACCCGGGACCCAGGACAGATACGCAGTATTTT. Encoded protein: CANPGPRTDTQYF.

The chain couples TRBV4-1 to TRBJ2-3, with a weak D call TRBD2 (5 bases). V lost 4 bases and J 0 bases, leaving 11 bases between the germline ends. Per the germline V gene, CDR1 is MGHRA and CDR2 is YSYEKL. The CDR3 spans 15 residues. The CDR3 here is CASSRGLTSTDTQYF. In DNA form, the CDR3 reads TGCGCCAGCAGCCGAGGACTGACTAGCACAGATACGCAGTATTTT.

This clonotype was counted only a few times. The chain employs TRBV28 and TRBJ1-5, with D possibly TRBD1 on 5 matching bases. Germline CDR1 is MDHEN and CDR2 is SYDVKM. V was shortened by 4 bases and J by 2 bases, with 9 bases between the two germline ends. This CDR3 contains 14 residues. The CDR3 bases are TGTGCCAGCAGTTCAGGGATGGGCAATCAGCCCCAGCATTTT. Translating gives CASSSGMGNQPQHF.

The chain uses TRBV2 and TRBJ1-5, with 9 positions matching TRBD1. Trimming at V came to 4 bases and at J to 10 bases, leaving 5 bases not matched to a gene. Germline values: CDR1 SNHLY, CDR2 FYNNEI. This CDR3 is 13 amino acids long. In DNA, the CDR3 is TGTGCCAGCAGTGTACAGGGGGCGGGTCCCCAGCATTTT. This translates into CASSVQGAGPQHF.

Comment on this clonotype: The junction does not match germline at one end; this may be a read error. The V call is TRBV7-9, the J call TRBJ2-6; 7 bases are a match to TRBD1. In germline, CDR1 is SEHNR, CDR2 FQNEAQ (reference sequence). This CDR3 has 19 amino acids. The CDR3 reads CASSLGQGLLASGANVLTF. The CDR3 bases are TGTGCCAGCAGCTTAGGACAGGGCCTTTTGGCCTCTGGGGCCAACGTCCTGACTTTT. The full variable domain, its missing parts supplied by reference TRBV7-9 and TRBJ2-6, is DTGVSQNPRHKITKRGQNVTFRCDPISEHNRLYWYRQTLGQGPEFLTYFQNEAQLEKSRLLSDRFSAERPKGSFSTLEIQRTEQGDSAMYLCASSLGQGLLASGANVLTFGAGSRLTVL.

The chain uses TRBV4-1 and TRBJ2-2; 7 bases are a match to TRBD1. This CDR3 comprises 17 residues. Trimming took 0 bases from V and 8 from J; bases not matched to a gene: 12. Germline V lookup: CDR1 MGHRA, CDR2 YSYEKL. The CDR3: CASSQDFGQAKGGELFF. The CDR3, as DNA: TGCGCCAGCAGCCAAGATTTCGGACAGGCTAAAGGGGGGGAGCTGTTTTTT.

The rearrangement links TRBV28 to TRBJ1-2, with no clear D. The CDR3 runs 17 residues. V lost 3 bases and J lost 0, with 17 bases in between. The germline gives CDR1 MDHEN, CDR2 SYDVKM. This CDR3 reads CASSFSLGSFPNYGYTF. In DNA, the CDR3 is TGTGCCAGCAGTTTTTCCCTGGGCTCTTTTCCTAACTATGGCTACACCTTC.

This clonotype was counted between two and nine times. This chain connects TRBV6-1 to TRBJ1-5; D may be TRBD1 (6 bases). The CDR3 runs to 16 residues. Trimming shortened V by 2 bases and J by 4 bases, and 15 bases separated the two germline ends. Germline CDR1 reads MNHNS; CDR2 reads SASEGT. The CDR3 sequence: CASSELGGLLNQPQHF. The CDR3 DNA reads as TGTGCCAGCAGTGAACTAGGGGGACTGCTGAATCAGCCCCAGCATTTT.

This clonotype was detected only a few times. This rearrangement joins TRBV5-1 to TRBJ2-5; 7 nucleotides align to TRBD1. The CDR3 consists of 15 residues. Germline V gene lookup returns CDR1 SGHRS and CDR2 YFSETQ. V lost 5 bases, J lost 4 bases, and 11 bases stayed unmatched. Here the CDR3 reads CASRLGTGQSETQYF. In nucleotides, the CDR3 is TGCGCCAGCAGACTCGGCACGGGACAGTCAGAGACCCAGTACTTC.

V usage is TRBV12-3 or TRBV12-4 and J usage is TRBJ2-5, with no clear D. V was shortened by 2 bases and J by 4 bases, with 17 bases between the two germline ends. The CDR3 consists of 16 residues. CDR3 sequence: CASSLSQDRAAETQYF. The CDR3 bases are TGTGCCAGCAGTTTATCCCAGGATCGGGCCGCAGAGACCCAGTACTTC.

This chain links TRBV7-2 with TRBJ1-2; D is possibly TRBD1 (6 bases). This CDR3 has 13 amino acids. Germline V CDR1 and CDR2: SGHTA, FQGNSA. V lost 3 bases and J 8 bases, leaving 13 bases between the germline ends. CDR3 protein: CASSFNRVEGYTF. The CDR3 DNA sequence: TGTGCCAGCAGCTTCAACAGGGTGGAAGGCTACACCTTC.

This clonotype was detected a few times. The genes are TRBV27 and TRBJ2-1; unclear D gene. Trimming cost V 6 bases and J 6 bases, with 21 bases left between them. CDR1 is MNHEY and CDR2 is SMNVEV in the germline V gene (reference sequence). The CDR3 has 16 residues. The CDR3 sequence: CASRGWGTPVVNEQFF. In nucleotides, the CDR3 is TGTGCCAGCAGGGGGTGGGGTACCCCGGTAGTCAATGAGCAGTTCTTC.

This clonotype appeared a few times. The V and J genes are TRBV9 and TRBJ2-3, with D perhaps TRBD1 (6 bases). The germline CDR1 and CDR2 sequences are SGDLS and YYNGEE. The CDR3 sequence is 14 residues long. V shed 3 bases and J shed 2 bases, with 10 bases lying between them. The CDR3 here is CASSGGLLTDTQYF. The CDR3 DNA is TGTGCCAGCAGCGGGGGGCTACTCACAGATACGCAGTATTTT.

This clonotype was detected a few times. The chain carries TRBV27 and TRBJ1-2; possible D gene TRBD1, 5 bases. The CDR3 runs 13 residues. Germline V lookup: CDR1 MNHEY, CDR2 SMNVEV (reference sequence). Deletions cut 4 bases from V and 8 bases from J, with 14 bases between. For the CDR3, the DNA is TGTGCCAGCAGTTACAGTACGTGGGACGGCTACACCTTC. Translated: CASSYSTWDGYTF.

This clonotype was counted at least ten times. A junction boundary mismatches the germline segment, possibly from a read error. This chain links TRBV27 with TRBJ2-4, with D possibly TRBD1 on 5 matching bases. This CDR3 has 16 amino acids. Germline lookup yields CDR1 MNHEY and CDR2 SMNVEV (reference sequence). The CDR3 here is CASSLGQGIAKNIQYF. DNA of the CDR3: TGCGCCAGCAGCTTGGGGCAGGGAATAGCCAAAAACATTCAGTACTTC.

The chain recombines TRBV4-2 with TRBJ2-7; D is uncertain. There are 15 residues in the CDR3. V lost 0 bases and J lost 2, with 11 bases in between. Germline values: CDR1 LGHNA, CDR2 YNFKEQ. CDR3 nucleotides: TGTGCCAGCAGCCAAGATTTCTCAGAGACCTACGAGCAGTACTTC. Amino acids: CASSQDFSETYEQYF.

This clonotype was counted only a few times. The genes are TRBV12-5 and TRBJ1-1; 9 nucleotides match TRBD1. The germline CDR1 and CDR2 sequences are LGHNT and FRNRAP. This CDR3 has 14 residues. The V segment lost 5 bases and the J segment 3 bases; nucleotides outside the gene matches: 4. The CDR3 sequence is CASGPRQGDTEAFF. DNA for the CDR3: TGTGCTAGTGGTCCACGACAGGGGGACACTGAAGCTTTCTTT.

Concerning this clonotype: This may be a read error: a much more frequent sequence differs by one nucleotide. The chain couples TRBV6-1 to TRBJ1-5; TRBD1 matches at 7 bases. In germline, CDR1 is MNHNS, CDR2 SASEGT. This CDR3 has 13 residues. J gave up 2 bases and V 7 bases, and 2 bases lay outside the gene matches. CDR3 sequence: CASIQGGNQPQHF. The CDR3 DNA follows: TGTGCCAGCATCCAGGGGGGCAATCAGCCCCAGCATTTT.

The chain uses TRBV24-1 and TRBJ2-3, with D possibly TRBD1 on 6 matching bases. The CDR3 contains 13 residues. From germline, CDR1 is KGHDR and CDR2 SFDVKD. V was shortened by 10 bases and J by 13 bases, with 23 bases between the two germline ends. The DNA of the CDR3 is TGTGCCACTCAACAGGGAGAGACCCTTACCGAGTATTTT. Residues: CATQQGETLTEYF.